One sample yielded the 5 T cell receptor beta chains listed below, sequenced in a study of blood T cell repertoires in COVID-19 (dated by TCRdb to 2020 to 2021). Libraries came from the immunoSEQ multiplex PCR assay. This immuneACCESS table, as held by TCRdb, lists in-frame sequences with V and J called but not all clones. Of the missing ones, under half trace to an unresolved V gene in checked studies; the others have no known cause. The sample table holds approximately 350,000 clones, of which around 83% were seen once. The ten largest make up 5.1% of the sample. The specimen sequenced was PBMCs or T cells enriched from blood (not recorded which). These receptors were collected from a woman aged 50 to 65 who had recovered from COVID-19.

This clone has just one count. The V and J genes are TRBV19 and TRBJ2-2, with D tentatively TRBD2 (5 bases). CDR1 is LNHDA, CDR2 SQIVND, per germline (reference sequence). The CDR3 is made up of 14 amino acids. Trimming stripped 9 bases from V and 2 bases from J, with 13 bases between. CDR3 sequence (DNA): TGTGCCAGCCCTTCGCCTAGCAACACCGGGGAGCTGTTTTTT. Amino acid sequence: CASPSPSNTGELFF.

The chain has TRBV11-2 and TRBJ1-5; a possible D gene is TRBD1 (6 bases). The V gene's germline CDR1 is SGHAT and CDR2 FQNNGV. V gave up 1 base and J gave up 7 bases, with 14 bases separating them. The CDR3 runs to 15 residues. Here the CDR3 reads CASSLGTQGRQPQHF. The CDR3 DNA follows: TGTGCCAGCAGCTTAGGAACTCAGGGGAGACAGCCCCAGCATTTT.

The rearrangement links TRBV3-1 (or the pseudogene TRBV3-2) to TRBJ1-6; no reliable D call. The CDR3 extends over 14 amino acids. Trimming left V 3 bases short and J 7 bases short, with 10 bases between. Germline loops: CDR1 LGHDT, CDR2 YNNKEL (reference sequence). CDR3 sequence reads: CASSQAAENSPLHF. The CDR3 DNA reads as TGTGCCAGCAGCCAGGCGGCGGAAAATTCACCCCTCCACTTT.

CDR3 residues: CASSLMPDEKLFF. The CDR3, as DNA: TGTGCCAGCAGCTTAATGCCGGATGAAAAACTGTTTTTT. The J gene is TRBJ1-4, the V gene TRBV7-3; no clear D. The germline V gene encodes CDR1 SGHTA and CDR2 FQGTGA. The CDR3 length is 13 residues. Between the trimmed V and J ends, which lost 1 base and 6 bases, there was a span of 6 bases.

The chain employs TRBV25-1 and TRBJ1-4; 7 bases agree with TRBD1. CDR1 MGHDK and CDR2 SYGVNS come from the germline V gene. The CDR3 sequence is 14 residues long. Unmatched junction bases numbered 7, after V lost 6 bases and J lost 6 bases. Here the CDR3 DNA reads TGTGCCAGCAGACAGACAGGGCTAGATGAAAAACTGTTTTTT. Protein: CASRQTGLDEKLFF.